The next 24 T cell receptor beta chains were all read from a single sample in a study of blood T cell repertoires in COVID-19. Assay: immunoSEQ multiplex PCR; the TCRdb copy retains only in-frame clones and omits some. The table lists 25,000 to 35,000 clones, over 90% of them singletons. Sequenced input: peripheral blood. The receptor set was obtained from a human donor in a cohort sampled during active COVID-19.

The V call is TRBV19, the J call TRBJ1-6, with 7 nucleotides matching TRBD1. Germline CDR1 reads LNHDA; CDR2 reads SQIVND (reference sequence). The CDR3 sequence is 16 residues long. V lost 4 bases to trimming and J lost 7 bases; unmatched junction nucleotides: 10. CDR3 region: CASSTKTGTANSPLHF. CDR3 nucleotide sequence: TGTGCCAGTAGTACCAAAACCGGGACAGCCAATTCACCCCTCCACTTT.

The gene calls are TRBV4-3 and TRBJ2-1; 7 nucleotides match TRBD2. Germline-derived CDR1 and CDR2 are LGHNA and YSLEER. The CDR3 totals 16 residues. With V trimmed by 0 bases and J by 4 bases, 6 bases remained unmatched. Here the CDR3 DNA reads TGCGCCAGCAGCCAAGATACGGGAGGCAGTTACAATGAGCAGTTCTTC. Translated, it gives CASSQDTGGSYNEQFF.

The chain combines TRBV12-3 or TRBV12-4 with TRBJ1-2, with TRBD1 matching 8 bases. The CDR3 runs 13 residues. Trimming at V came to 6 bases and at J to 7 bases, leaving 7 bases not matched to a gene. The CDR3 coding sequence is TGTGCCAGCAGCTCGACAGGGGACGCTGGCTACACCTTC. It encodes CASSSTGDAGYTF.

The CDR3 coding sequence is TGTGCCAGCAGCTCCCTAAGCGGGAGTTCCGATGAGCAGTTCTTC. Its protein product is CASSSLSGSSDEQFF. The rearrangement uses TRBV7-8 and TRBJ2-1, with TRBD2 matching over 8 bases. This CDR3 is 15 amino acids long. Looked up from germline, CDR1 is SGHVS and CDR2 is FQNEAQ. Trimming cost V 4 bases and J 8 bases; bases outside gene matches: 10. The complete variable domain, with remaining parts taken from reference TRBV7-8 and TRBJ2-1, reads GAGVSQSPRYKVAKRGQDVALRCDPISGHVSLFWYQQALGQGPEFLTYFQNEAQLDKSGLPSDRFFAERPEGSVSTLKIQRTQQEDSAVYLCASSSLSGSSDEQFFGPGTRLTVL.

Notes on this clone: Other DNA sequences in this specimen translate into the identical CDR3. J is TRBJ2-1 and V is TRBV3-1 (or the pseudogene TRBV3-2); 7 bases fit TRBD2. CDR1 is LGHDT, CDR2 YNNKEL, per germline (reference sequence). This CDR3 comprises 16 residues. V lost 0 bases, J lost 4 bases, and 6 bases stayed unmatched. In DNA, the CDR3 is TGTGCCAGCAGCCAAGACCTCCTAGCGGCATACAATGAGCAGTTCTTC. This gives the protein CASSQDLLAAYNEQFF.

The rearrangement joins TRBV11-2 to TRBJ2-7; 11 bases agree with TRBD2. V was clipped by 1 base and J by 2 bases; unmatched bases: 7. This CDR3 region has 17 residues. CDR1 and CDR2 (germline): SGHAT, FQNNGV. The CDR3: CASSLAMTSGMPYEQYF. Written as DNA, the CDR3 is TGTGCCAGCAGCTTAGCGATGACTAGCGGGATGCCCTACGAGCAGTACTTC.

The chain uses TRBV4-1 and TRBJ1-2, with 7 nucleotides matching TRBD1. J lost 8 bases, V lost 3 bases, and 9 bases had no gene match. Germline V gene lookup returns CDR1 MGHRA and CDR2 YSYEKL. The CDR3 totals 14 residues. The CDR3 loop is CASSQGFDRDGYTF. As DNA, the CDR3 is TGCGCCAGCAGCCAGGGGTTCGACAGGGACGGCTACACCTTC.

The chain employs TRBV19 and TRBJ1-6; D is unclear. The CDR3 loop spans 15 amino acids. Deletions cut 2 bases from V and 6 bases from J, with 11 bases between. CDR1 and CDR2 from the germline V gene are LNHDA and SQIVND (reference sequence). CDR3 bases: TGTGCCAGTAGTATAACCGGCGAGGGTAATTCACCCCTCCACTTT. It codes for CASSITGEGNSPLHF.

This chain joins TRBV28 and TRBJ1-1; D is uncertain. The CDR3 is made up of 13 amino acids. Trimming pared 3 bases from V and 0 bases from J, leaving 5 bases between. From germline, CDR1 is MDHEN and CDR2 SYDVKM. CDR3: CASSLQLNTEAFF. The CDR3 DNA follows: TGTGCCAGCAGTTTGCAGTTGAACACTGAAGCTTTCTTT.

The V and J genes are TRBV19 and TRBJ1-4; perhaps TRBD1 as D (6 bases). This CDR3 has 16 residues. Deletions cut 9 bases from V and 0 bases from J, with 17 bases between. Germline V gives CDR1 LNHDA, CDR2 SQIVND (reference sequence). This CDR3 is CASQRDKLTTNEKLFF. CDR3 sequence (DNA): TGTGCCAGCCAACGGGACAAGTTAACAACTAATGAAAAACTGTTTTTT.

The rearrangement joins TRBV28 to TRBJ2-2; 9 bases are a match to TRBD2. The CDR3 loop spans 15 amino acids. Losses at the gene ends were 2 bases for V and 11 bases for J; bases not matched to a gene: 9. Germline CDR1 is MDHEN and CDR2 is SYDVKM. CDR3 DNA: TGTGCCAGCAGTTTAGTAAGGCGGGAGGGCGGTGAGCTGTTTTTT. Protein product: CASSLVRREGGELFF. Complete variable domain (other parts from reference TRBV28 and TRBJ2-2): DVKVTQSSRYLVKRTGEKVFLECVQDMDHENMFWYRQDPGLGLRLIYFSYDVKMKEKGDIPEGYSVSREKKERFSLILESASTNQTSMYLCASSLVRREGGELFFGEGSRLTVL.

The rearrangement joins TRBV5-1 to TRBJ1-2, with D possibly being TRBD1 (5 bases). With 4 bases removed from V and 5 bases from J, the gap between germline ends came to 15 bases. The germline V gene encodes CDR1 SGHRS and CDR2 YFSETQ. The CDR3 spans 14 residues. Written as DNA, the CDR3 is TGCGCCAGCAGCCTCCGTGGGGGGGGGTATGGCTACACCTTC. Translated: CASSLRGGGYGYTF.

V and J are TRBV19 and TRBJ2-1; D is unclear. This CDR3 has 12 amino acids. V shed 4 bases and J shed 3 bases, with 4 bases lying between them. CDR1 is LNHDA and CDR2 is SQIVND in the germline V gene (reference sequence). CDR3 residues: CASSNNYNEQFF. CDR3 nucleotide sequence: TGTGCCAGTAGTAACAACTACAATGAGCAGTTCTTC.

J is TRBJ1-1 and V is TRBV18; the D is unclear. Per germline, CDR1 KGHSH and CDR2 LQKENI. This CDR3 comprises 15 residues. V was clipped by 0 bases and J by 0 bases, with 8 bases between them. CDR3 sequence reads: CASSPPAAMNTEAFF. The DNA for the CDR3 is TGTGCCAGCTCACCACCGGCCGCCATGAACACTGAAGCTTTCTTT.

The CDR3 region has the DNA TGTGCCAGTAGTATCGGTCGGGACTTTTCCTACGAGCAGTACTTC. Protein: CASSIGRDFSYEQYF. The chain recombines TRBV19 with TRBJ2-7; TRBD2 is a possible D gene (6 bases). From germline, CDR1 is LNHDA and CDR2 SQIVND (reference sequence). V was clipped by 3 bases and J by 1 base, with 13 bases between them. CDR3 length: 15 residues.

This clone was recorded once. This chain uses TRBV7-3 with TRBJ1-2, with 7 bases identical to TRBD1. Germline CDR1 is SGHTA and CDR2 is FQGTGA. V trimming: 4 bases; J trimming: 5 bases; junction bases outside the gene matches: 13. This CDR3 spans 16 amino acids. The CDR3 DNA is TGTGCCAGCAGCTCCCAACAGGGGCACCTATTGTATGGCTACACCTTC. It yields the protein CASSSQQGHLLYGYTF.

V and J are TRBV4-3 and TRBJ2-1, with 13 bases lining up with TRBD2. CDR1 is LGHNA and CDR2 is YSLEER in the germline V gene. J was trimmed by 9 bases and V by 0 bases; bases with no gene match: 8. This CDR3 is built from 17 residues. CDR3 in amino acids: CASSQDNGLAGAGEQFF. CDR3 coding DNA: TGCGCCAGCAGCCAAGATAACGGACTAGCGGGAGCGGGTGAGCAGTTCTTC.

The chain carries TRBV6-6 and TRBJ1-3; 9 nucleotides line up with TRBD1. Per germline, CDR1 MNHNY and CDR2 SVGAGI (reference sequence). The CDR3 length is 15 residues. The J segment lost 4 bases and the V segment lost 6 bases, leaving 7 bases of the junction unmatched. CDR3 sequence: CASSEPGQGGNTIYF. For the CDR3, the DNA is TGTGCCAGCAGCGAGCCGGGACAGGGAGGAAACACCATATATTTT.

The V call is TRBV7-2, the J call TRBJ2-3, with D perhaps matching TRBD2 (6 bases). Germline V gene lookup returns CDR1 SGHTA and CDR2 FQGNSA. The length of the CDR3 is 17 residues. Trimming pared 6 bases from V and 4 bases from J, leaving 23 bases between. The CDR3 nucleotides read TGTGCCAGCAGGGGGGAACTAGCCACATCTGTCGCAGATACGCAGTATTTT. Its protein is CASRGELATSVADTQYF.

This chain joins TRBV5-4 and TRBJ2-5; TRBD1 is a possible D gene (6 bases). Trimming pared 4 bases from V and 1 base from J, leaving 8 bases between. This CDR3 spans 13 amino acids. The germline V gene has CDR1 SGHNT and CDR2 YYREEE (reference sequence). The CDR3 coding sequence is TGTGCCAGCAGCCGAGGGGGCCAAGAGACCCAGTACTTC. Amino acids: CASSRGGQETQYF.

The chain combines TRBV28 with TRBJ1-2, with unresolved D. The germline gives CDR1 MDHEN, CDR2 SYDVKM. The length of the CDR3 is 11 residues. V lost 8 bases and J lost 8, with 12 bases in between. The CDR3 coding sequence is TGTGCCAGCCCCCCCTGTGAGGGCTACACCTTC. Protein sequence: CASPPCEGYTF.

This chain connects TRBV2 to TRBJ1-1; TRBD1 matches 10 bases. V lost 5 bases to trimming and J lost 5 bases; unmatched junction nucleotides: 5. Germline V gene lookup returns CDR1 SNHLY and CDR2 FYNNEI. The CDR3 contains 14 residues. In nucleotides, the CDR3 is TGTGCCAGCAGTCCGACAGGGGGCTGGACTGAAGCTTTCTTT. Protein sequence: CASSPTGGWTEAFF.

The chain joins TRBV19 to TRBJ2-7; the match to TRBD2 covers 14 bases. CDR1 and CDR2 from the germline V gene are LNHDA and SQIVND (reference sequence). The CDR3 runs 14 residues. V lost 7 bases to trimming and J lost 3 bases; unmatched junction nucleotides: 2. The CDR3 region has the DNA TGTGCCAGTATGGGGACTAGCGGGAGCTACGAGCAGTACTTC. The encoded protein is CASMGTSGSYEQYF.

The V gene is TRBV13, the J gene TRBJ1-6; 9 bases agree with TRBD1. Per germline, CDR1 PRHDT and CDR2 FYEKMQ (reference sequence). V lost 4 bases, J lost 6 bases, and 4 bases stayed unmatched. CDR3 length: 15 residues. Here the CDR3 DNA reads TGTGCCAGCAGCTCGGGACAGGGTGGTAATTCACCCCTCCACTTT. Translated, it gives CASSSGQGGNSPLHF. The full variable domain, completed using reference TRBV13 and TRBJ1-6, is AAGVIQSPRHLIKEKRETATLKCYPIPRHDTVYWYQQGPGQDPQFLISFYEKMQSDKGSIPDRFSAQQFSDYHSELNMSSLELGDSALYFCASSSGQGGNSPLHFGNGTRLTVT.